A selection of T cell receptor beta chains follows, all from one sample in a study of PD-1 blockade in classical Hodgkin lymphoma. The method was immunoSEQ multiplex PCR; TCRdb's version includes in-frame clones alone and lacks a portion of them. The sample has about 27,000 clones; 70% to 90% are singletons. The sequenced sample was CD8+ T cells from blood, obtained at baseline. The receptors were sampled from a human donor with classical Hodgkin lymphoma. Both conserved end residues are part of each CDR3. Each record gives: J gene, CDR3 length, clone size, V gene, D gene, CDR3 protein, CDR3 DNA. The D gene is left open where the match is weak. Clone size, where shown, is once, few, many, or a class for clones that have expanded.

TRBJ1-1 13 . TRBV7-9 . CASSLSGATEAFF TGTGCCAGCAGCTTGTCCGGGGCCACTGAAGCTTTCTTT
TRBJ2-2 13 . TRBV4-1 . CASSSPPAGELFF TGCGCCAGCAGCTCGCCCCCCGCCGGGGAGCTGTTTTTT
TRBJ1-1 13 . TRBV13 . CASSLGEGTEAFF TGTGCCAGCAGCTTGGGGGAGGGCACTGAAGCTTTCTTT
TRBJ2-7 14 . TRBV10-3 TRBD1 CAISKGQGAYEQYF TGTGCCATCAGTAAGGGACAGGGGGCCTACGAGCAGTACTTC
TRBJ2-1 17 . TRBV7-9 TRBD1 CASSLAPTGDLRNEQFF TGTGCCAGCAGCTTAGCCCCCACAGGGGATCTGCGCAATGAGCAGTTCTTC
TRBJ2-1 17 . TRBV4-1 TRBD1 CASSQDRDRGPYNEQFF TGCGCCAGCAGCCAAGATCGGGACAGGGGACCCTACAATGAGCAGTTCTTC
TRBJ1-4 14 . TRBV27 . CASSLRGGDEKLFF TGTGCCAGCAGTTTACGGGGAGGTGACGAAAAACTGTTTTTT
TRBJ2-3 17 once TRBV2 . CASSVYIGTPQTDTQYF TGTGCCAGCAGTGTATATATCGGGACACCGCAAACAGATACGCAGTATTTT
TRBJ2-7 14 . TRBV4-1 TRBD1 CASSPDRDLYEQYF TGCGCCAGCAGCCCTGACAGGGACCTCTACGAGCAGTACTTC
TRBJ2-1 13 . TRBV4-1 . CASSQDRNNEQFF TGCGCCAGCAGCCAAGACCGGAACAATGAGCAGTTCTTC
TRBJ2-1 20 . TRBV28 TRBD2 CASRFPSGRAAQSLHNEQFF TGTGCCAGCAGATTTCCAAGCGGGAGGGCCGCCCAATCGCTGCACAATGAGCAGTTCTTC
TRBJ2-7 13 . TRBV30 TRBD1 CAWRDRASYEQYF TGTGCCTGGAGAGACAGGGCCTCCTACGAGCAGTACTTC
TRBJ1-4 15 . TRBV4-2 . CASSQGVPANEKLFF TGTGCCAGCAGCCAAGGTGTACCAGCTAATGAAAAACTGTTTTTT
TRBJ2-5 15 . TRBV19 . CASAMGPRAGETQYF TGTGCCAGTGCTATGGGTCCGCGCGCCGGGGAGACCCAGTACTTC
TRBJ2-3 16 medium-sized TRBV7-9 TRBD2 CASSPTGGGGTDTQYF TGTGCCAGCAGCCCAACCGGGGGAGGGGGCACAGATACGCAGTATTTT
TRBJ2-5 15 . TRBV12-5 . CASGVGTAGQETQYF TGTGCTAGTGGTGTTGGTACGGCGGGCCAAGAGACCCAGTACTTC
TRBJ1-1 20 once TRBV9 . CASSEREVRGYRDLNTEAFF TGTGCCAGCAGCGAGAGAGAAGTAAGGGGGTATAGGGACCTGAACACTGAAGCTTTCTTT
TRBJ2-7 14 few TRBV11-2 TRBD1 CASSLGTGRDEQYF TGTGCCAGCAGCTTGGGGACAGGGAGGGACGAGCAGTACTTC
TRBJ2-5 14 . TRBV7-9 . CASSAAEGFETQYF TGTGCCAGCAGTGCCGCGGAGGGGTTCGAGACCCAGTACTTC
TRBJ2-5 16 . TRBV28 TRBD1 CASSSRQGGPQETQYF TGTGCCAGCAGTTCCCGACAGGGGGGGCCCCAAGAGACCCAGTACTTC
TRBJ2-2 14 few TRBV6-6 . CASSYSGASGELFF TGTGCCAGCAGTTACTCCGGGGCTTCCGGGGAGCTGTTTTTT
TRBJ1-2 15 . TRBV9 . CASSVGQGLARGYTF TGTGCCAGCAGCGTAGGGCAGGGGTTGGCTCGAGGCTACACCTTC
TRBJ2-1 13 . TRBV10-3 . CAISVARGNEQFF TGTGCCATCAGTGTAGCTCGGGGAAATGAGCAGTTCTTC
TRBJ2-7 14 . TRBV27 . CASSLGQGGYEQYF TGTGCCAGCAGTTTAGGCCAGGGAGGCTACGAGCAGTACTTC
TRBJ2-2 17 . TRBV7-6 TRBD2 CASSRPPAGGLHGELFF TGTGCCAGCAGCCGACCCCCAGCGGGAGGTCTTCACGGGGAGCTGTTTTTT
TRBJ1-1 15 once TRBV4-1 . CASSQGRHNGATAFF TGCGCCAGCAGCCAAGGGAGACACAACGGGGCAACCGCTTTCTTT
TRBJ2-5 14 once TRBV7-9 TRBD1 CASGWTGDSETQYF TGTGCCAGCGGATGGACAGGGGATAGCGAGACCCAGTACTTC
TRBJ2-1 16 . TRBV28 TRBD2 CASSLRGETPYNEQFF TGTGCCAGCAGTTTACGGGGGGAAACCCCTTACAATGAGCAGTTCTTC
TRBJ2-7 16 . TRBV28 TRBD1 CASSLKWDSVSYEQYF TGTGCCAGCAGTTTAAAATGGGACAGCGTGTCCTACGAGCAGTACTTC
TRBJ2-1 17 . TRBV4-2 . CASSQEQGLFSYNEQFF TGTGCCAGCAGCCAAGAACAGGGCCTTTTTTCCTACAATGAGCAGTTCTTC
TRBJ2-7 13 . TRBV21-1 . CASSKPGRGEQYF TGTGCCAGCAGCAAACCCGGCCGAGGCGAGCAGTACTTC
TRBJ2-4 14 . TRBV6-1 TRBD1 CASSVQDRKNIQYF TGTGCCAGCAGTGTGCAGGACAGGAAAAACATTCAGTACTTC
TRBJ2-7 17 . TRBV29-1 . CSVELRRREVGSYEQYF TGCAGCGTTGAACTCCGTCGGAGGGAGGTCGGCTCCTACGAGCAGTACTTC
TRBJ1-2 16 . TRBV27 . CASSLSWGEENYGYTF TGTGCCAGCAGTTTATCTTGGGGGGAGGAAAACTATGGCTACACCTTC
TRBJ2-1 18 . TRBV14 TRBD2 CASSDTGTSAFSYNEQFF TGTGCCAGCAGCGATACAGGGACTAGCGCCTTCTCCTACAATGAGCAGTTCTTC
TRBJ2-7 15 few TRBV7-6 TRBD1 CASSLDRGDSYEQYF TGTGCCAGCAGCTTGGACAGGGGCGACTCCTACGAGCAGTACTTC
TRBJ2-7 14 . TRBV19 . CASSPGSGSYEQYF TGTGCCAGTAGTCCCGGGAGCGGCTCCTACGAGCAGTACTTC
TRBJ1-4 16 few TRBV7-9 . CASSLIRGSRSEKLFF TGTGCCAGCAGCCTCATTAGGGGGAGTCGATCCGAAAAACTGTTTTTT
TRBJ2-1 12 . TRBV9 . CASSVGYNEQFF TGTGCCAGCAGCGTAGGCTACAATGAGCAGTTCTTC
TRBJ2-6 19 . TRBV19 . CASSTETRMSPSGANVLTF TGTGCCAGTAGTACTGAGACCCGCATGAGTCCCTCTGGGGCCAACGTCCTGACTTTC
TRBJ2-1 15 . TRBV27 TRBD2 CASSPGLAAYNEQFF TGTGCCAGCAGTCCGGGACTAGCAGCTTACAATGAGCAGTTCTTC
TRBJ2-1 14 . TRBV11-2 TRBD2 CASSWAGGNNEQFF TGTGCCAGCAGCTGGGCGGGAGGGAACAATGAGCAGTTCTTC
TRBJ2-7 12 . TRBV7-9 TRBD2 CASSTGGGEQYF TGTGCCAGCAGCACCGGGGGGGGCGAGCAGTACTTC
TRBJ2-2 15 . TRBV28 TRBD1 CASSGTDLYTGELFF TGTGCCAGCAGCGGGACAGATTTATACACCGGGGAGCTGTTTTTT
TRBJ2-1 14 . TRBV7-8 . CASSLPGPNNEQFF TGTGCCAGCAGCTTACCGGGACCCAACAATGAGCAGTTCTTC
TRBJ2-3 13 once TRBV7-9 . CASRVIRADTQYF TGTGCCAGCAGGGTCATCCGGGCGGATACGCAGTATTTT
TRBJ1-1 14 . TRBV6-6 . CASSYSGGNTEAFF TGTGCCAGCAGTTACTCCGGCGGGAACACTGAAGCTTTCTTT
TRBJ2-5 15 . TRBV27 . CASSFRDRPSETQYF TGTGCCAGCAGTTTCCGTGACCGGCCCTCAGAGACCCAGTACTTC
TRBJ1-2 14 . TRBV28 . CASSPDVGTYGYTF TGTGCCAGCAGTCCCGACGTAGGCACTTATGGCTACACCTTC
TRBJ1-1 13 . TRBV19 TRBD1 CASGGDSPAEAFF TGTGCCAGTGGCGGGGACAGCCCCGCGGAAGCTTTCTTT
TRBJ2-7 13 . TRBV7-3 TRBD1 CASSQKTGSEQYF TGTGCCAGCAGCCAAAAGACAGGGTCGGAGCAGTACTTC
TRBJ2-7 14 . TRBV5-1 . CASSLEKGTYEQYF TGCGCCAGCAGCTTGGAAAAGGGAACCTACGAGCAGTACTTC
TRBJ2-5 14 . TRBV4-1 . CASSQVGGRRDHYF TGCGCCAGCAGCCAAGTGGGTGGGCGCCGGGACCACTACTTC
TRBJ1-1 14 . TRBV4-1 . CASSQDRGYTEAFF TGCGCCAGCAGCCAAGATAGGGGGTACACTGAAGCTTTCTTT
TRBJ2-5 13 . TRBV9 . CASSDGARETQYF TGTGCCAGCAGCGACGGGGCACGGGAGACCCAGTACTTC